This T cell receptor beta chain originates from a study of response to subunit inactivated influenza vaccine. Study-wide points: The authors proposed limited new T cell recruitment per seasonal influenza vaccination.

One entry per CDR3 protein results from TCRdb running MiXCR on the RT-PCR reads. Of 560,000 or so distinct CDR3 sequences in the sample, approximately 7.7% were seen once. Per the germline V gene, CDR1 is GTSNPN and CDR2 is SVGIG (reference sequence). The CDR3 runs 13 residues. The V gene lost 2 bases and the J gene lost 5 bases, with 12 bases spanning the gap. Details on this clonotype: The antigen remains unidentified.

The gene calls are TRBV30 and TRBJ2-5, with a weak D call TRBD2 (6 bases). The sequences come from PBMCs from blood, collected roughly 24 months after vaccination. The receptor comes from a man between 50 and 75 years old who received an inactivated influenza vaccine. CDR3 bases: TGTGCCTGGAGTATGGGAGGTCGGGAGACCCAGTACTTC. It translates to CAWSMGGRETQYF.